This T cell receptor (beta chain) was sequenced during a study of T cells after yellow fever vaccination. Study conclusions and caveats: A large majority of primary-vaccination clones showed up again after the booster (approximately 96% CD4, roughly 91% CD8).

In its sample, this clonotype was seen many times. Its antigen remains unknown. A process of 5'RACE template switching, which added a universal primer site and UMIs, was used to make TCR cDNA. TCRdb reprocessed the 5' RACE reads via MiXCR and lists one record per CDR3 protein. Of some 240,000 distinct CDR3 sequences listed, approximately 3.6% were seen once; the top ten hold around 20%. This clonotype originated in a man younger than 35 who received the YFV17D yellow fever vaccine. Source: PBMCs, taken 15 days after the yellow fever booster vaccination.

The CDR3 protein is CASSLGHVSGNTIYF. DNA of the CDR3: TGTGCCAGCAGCTTGGGGCACGTCTCTGGAAACACCATATATTTT. The gene calls are TRBV5-6 and TRBJ1-3, with unresolved D. Looked up from germline, CDR1 is SGHDT and CDR2 is YYEEEE. Deletions cut 0 bases from V and 0 bases from J, with 7 bases between. The CDR3 sequence is 15 residues long.